Listed below are T cell receptor beta chains from one sample, sequenced in a study of OX40 agonist ivuxolimab in advanced cancers. The repertoire was sequenced with immunoSEQ multiplex PCR; TCRdb's copy has only in-frame clones and lacks some. Among more than 95,000 clones listed, 70% to 90% were seen once. Sequences were derived from CD4+ or CD8+ T cells sorted from blood, sampled in a trial of the OX40 agonist ivuxolimab. The receptor set was obtained from an adult with an advanced solid tumor such as melanoma, head and neck, liver or kidney cancer. The CDR3 runs from the conserved cysteine through the conserved F or W. Each record gives: V gene, clone size, D gene, J gene, CDR3 protein, CDR3 DNA. The D gene is left open where the match is weak. Where a row states a size, it is once, few, many or the class of an expanded clone; other rows omit it.

TRBV2	-	-	TRBJ1-5	CASSWGLNQPQHF	TGTGCCAGCAGTTGGGGGTTAAATCAGCCCCAGCATTTT
TRBV19	few	TRBD1	TRBJ2-7	CASSWGQGAREQYF	TGTGCCAGTAGTTGGGGACAGGGGGCTAGAGAGCAGTACTTC
TRBV27	-	-	TRBJ1-1	CASLRDGPATEAFF	TGTGCCAGCCTACGAGATGGACCGGCCACTGAAGCTTTCTTT
TRBV7-6	-	TRBD1	TRBJ1-1	CASSSGQGAVGTEAFF	TGTGCCAGCAGCTCCGGACAGGGGGCTGTGGGCACTGAAGCTTTCTTT
TRBV5-1	-	-	TRBJ1-2	CASSPGAHYGYTF	TGCGCCAGCAGCCCAGGGGCCCACTATGGCTACACCTTC
TRBV15	few	-	TRBJ2-5	CATSGTHVLVETQYF	TGTGCCACCTCCGGGACCCACGTTCTAGTGGAGACCCAGTACTTC
TRBV7-2	-	TRBD1	TRBJ2-5	CASSRDRGETQYF	TGTGCCAGCAGCAGGGACAGGGGAGAGACCCAGTACTTC
TRBV6-1	-	-	TRBJ2-7	CASRQTSYEQYF	TGTGCCAGCAGGCAGACCTCCTACGAGCAGTACTTC
TRBV6-6	-	TRBD1	TRBJ2-1	CASRATGGEQFF	TGTGCCAGCAGGGCGACAGGGGGCGAGCAGTTCTTC
TRBV28	once	TRBD2	TRBJ2-3	CASSFYGLAGGSTDTQYF	TGTGCCAGCAGTTTTTACGGACTAGCGGGGGGGAGTACAGATACGCAGTATTTT
TRBV23-1	-	-	TRBJ1-1	CASSGRHLGCTEAFF	TGCGCCAGTTCTGGCCGACATTTGGGGTGCACTGAAGCTTTCTTT
TRBV7-3	-	-	TRBJ1-3	CASSQGPMGNTIYF	TGTGCCAGCAGTCAAGGACCGATGGGAAACACCATATATTTT
TRBV21-1	-	-	TRBJ2-7	CASSKDEEGEGYIYEQYF	TGTGCCAGCAGCAAAGACGAAGAGGGGGAGGGCTACATCTACGAGCAGTACTTC
TRBV18	-	TRBD2	TRBJ2-1	CASSPPSGGAVLNEQFF	TGTGCCAGCTCACCACCGAGCGGGGGGGCCGTTCTCAATGAGCAGTTCTTC
TRBV27	-	-	TRBJ1-5	CASGQSNQPQHF	TGTGCCAGCGGGCAGAGCAATCAGCCCCAGCATTTT
TRBV29-1	once	-	TRBJ2-5	CSVAEYQETQYF	TGCAGCGTTGCCGAGTACCAAGAGACCCAGTACTTC
TRBV28	-	-	TRBJ2-1	CASRERQGLVSYNEQFF	TGTGCCAGCAGGGAGCGACAAGGGTTGGTCTCCTACAATGAGCAGTTCTTC
TRBV11-2	-	-	TRBJ2-2	CASSLQGTGELFF	TGTGCCAGCAGCTTACAGGGGACCGGGGAGCTGTTTTTT
TRBV19	-	TRBD1	TRBJ2-7	CASSAQFGTGAYEQYF	TGTGCCAGTAGTGCCCAGTTCGGGACAGGGGCCTACGAGCAGTACTTC
TRBV7-8	-	-	TRBJ2-7	CASSLREKGEQYF	TGTGCCAGCAGCTTACGGGAGAAGGGCGAGCAGTACTTC
TRBV21-1	-	-	TRBJ1-1	CASSKRVTEAFF	TGTGCCAGCAGCAAAAGGGTCACTGAAGCTTTCTTT
TRBV7-9	-	-	TRBJ2-5	CASSRRQLQETQYF	TGTGCCAGCAGTCGCAGACAGTTACAAGAGACCCAGTACTTC
TRBV7-3	once	TRBD2	TRBJ2-2	CASSLGLVVGELFF	TGTGCCAGCAGCCTGGGACTAGTCGTCGGGGAGCTGTTTTTT
TRBV4-1	-	-	TRBJ1-1	CASSQDRAGAFF	TGCGCCAGCAGCCAAGATCGAGCAGGTGCTTTCTTT